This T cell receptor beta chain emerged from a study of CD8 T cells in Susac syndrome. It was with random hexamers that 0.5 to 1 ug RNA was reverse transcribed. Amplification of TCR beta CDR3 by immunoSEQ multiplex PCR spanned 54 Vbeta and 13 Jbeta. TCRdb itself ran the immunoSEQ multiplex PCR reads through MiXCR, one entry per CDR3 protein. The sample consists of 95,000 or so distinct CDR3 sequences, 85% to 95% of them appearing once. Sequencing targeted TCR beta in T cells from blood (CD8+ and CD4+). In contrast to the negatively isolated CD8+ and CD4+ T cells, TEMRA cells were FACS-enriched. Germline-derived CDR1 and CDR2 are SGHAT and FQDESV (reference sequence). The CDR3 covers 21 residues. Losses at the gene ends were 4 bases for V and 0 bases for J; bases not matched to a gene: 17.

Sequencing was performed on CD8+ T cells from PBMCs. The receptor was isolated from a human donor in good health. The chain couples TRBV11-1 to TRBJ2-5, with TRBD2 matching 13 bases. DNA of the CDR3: TGTGCCAGCAGCTGGGACCGGACTAGCGGGGGAAATTCACAGTACCAAGAGACCCAGTACTTC. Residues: CASSWDRTSGGNSQYQETQYF.